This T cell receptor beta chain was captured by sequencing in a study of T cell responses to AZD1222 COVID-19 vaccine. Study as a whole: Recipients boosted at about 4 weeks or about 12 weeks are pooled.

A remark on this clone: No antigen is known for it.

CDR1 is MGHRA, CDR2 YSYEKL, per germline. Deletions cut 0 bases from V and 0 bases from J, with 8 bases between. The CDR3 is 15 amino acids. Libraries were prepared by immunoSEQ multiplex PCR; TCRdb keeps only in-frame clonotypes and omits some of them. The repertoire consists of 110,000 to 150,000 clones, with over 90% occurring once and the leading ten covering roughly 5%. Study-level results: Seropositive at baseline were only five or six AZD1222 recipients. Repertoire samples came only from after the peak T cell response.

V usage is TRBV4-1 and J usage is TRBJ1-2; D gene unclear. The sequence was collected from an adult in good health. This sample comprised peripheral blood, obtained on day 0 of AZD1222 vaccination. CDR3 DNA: TGCGCCAGCAGCCAAGAAGCTGGGCCTAACTATGGCTACACCTTC. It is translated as CASSQEAGPNYGYTF.